These 11 T cell receptor beta chains were all obtained from the same sample, sequenced in a study of CD8 T cells in cerebrospinal fluid in Alzheimer's disease. Using the 10x single-cell sequencing reads, TCRdb records one entry per CDR3 protein without DNA. This listing includes 1,500 to 2,000 distinct CDR3 sequences. The material sequenced was cerebrospinal fluid. Receptors were obtained from a human donor in good health.

This clonotype shows up as medium-sized by frequency. The chain recombines TRBV5-6 with TRBJ1-5. The V gene's germline CDR1 is SGHDT and CDR2 YYEEEE. The CDR3 runs to 12 residues. The CDR3 reads CASSLVGSPQHF.

The CDR3 loop reads CASSLSGGGNTEAFF. The V gene is TRBV4-1, the J gene TRBJ1-1. Looked up from germline, CDR1 is MGHRA and CDR2 is YSYEKL. CDR3 length: 15 residues.

Judged by frequency, this clonotype is medium-sized. The chain couples TRBV4-1 to TRBJ2-7; TCRdb proposes TRBD1, but this gene call is untestable without DNA. CDR1 and CDR2 (germline): MGHRA, YSYEKL. The length of the CDR3 is 13 residues. CDR3: CASSQDFDRMQYF.

V gene TRBV19 combines with J gene TRBJ2-7; TCRdb gives TRBD1 as the D gene, but with no DNA this cannot be confirmed. The CDR3 runs to 15 residues. CDR1 LNHDA and CDR2 SQIVND come from the germline V gene (reference sequence). Here the CDR3 reads CASSIAGTGNYEQYF.

V and J are TRBV11-1 and TRBJ2-7. The CDR3 covers 13 residues. In germline, CDR1 is SGHAT, CDR2 FQDESV (reference sequence). CDR3 protein: CASSLAPPDEQYF.

By frequency, this clonotype registers medium-sized (0.01 to 0.1%). The rearrangement uses TRBV20-1 and TRBJ1-1. Germline CDR1 DFQATT, CDR2 SNEGSKA (reference sequence). This CDR3 spans 12 amino acids. CDR3 protein: CSARRGGTEAFF.

This clonotype is medium-sized (0.01 to 0.1%) by frequency. The chain employs TRBV6-2 or TRBV6-3 and TRBJ1-5; TCRdb picks TRBD1, but there is no DNA to check that call. Germline values: CDR1 MNHEY, CDR2 SVGEGT. This CDR3 comprises 12 residues. CDR3 protein: CASNFRAQPQHF.

Measured by frequency, this clonotype is medium-sized. The chain employs TRBV14 and TRBJ2-1. Germline assignment: CDR1 SGHDN and CDR2 FVKESK. The CDR3 runs to 15 residues. CDR3 sequence reads: CASSQESPLSNEQFF.

By frequency, this clonotype registers large. The chain links TRBV20-1 to TRBJ2-1. Germline-derived CDR1 and CDR2 are DFQATT and SNEGSKA (reference sequence). The CDR3 covers 11 residues. The CDR3 loop reads CSASLMGEQFF.

According to its frequency, this clonotype is medium-sized (0.01 to 0.1%). This chain links TRBV19 with TRBJ2-1; TCRdb indicates TRBD1, and absent DNA this call remains unverified. CDR3 length: 12 residues. CDR1 is LNHDA and CDR2 is SQIVND in the germline V gene (reference sequence). The CDR3 loop is CASSTGQTVQFF.

This clonotype is identified as medium-sized from frequency. This chain links TRBV7-8 with TRBJ2-7; the D call from TCRdb, TRBD1, cannot be confirmed without DNA. The V gene's germline CDR1 is SGHVS and CDR2 FQNEAQ. This CDR3 is built from 16 residues. The CDR3 reads CASSPPGGTSSYEQYF.